This TCR beta chain was found in a study of blood T cell repertoires in COVID-19 (dated by TCRdb to 2020 to 2022). For the wider study: Samples covering the acute and convalescent phases of COVID-19 were provided by collaborators in the United States, Italy and Spain. Deeply sampled blood TCRbeta repertoires from subjects exposed to, actively infected with, or recovered from COVID-19 were included in the dataset. The sample metadata nearly always contained a de-identified subject ID, COVID-19 status, age in years and sex. The prospective study material was composed of cDNA or gDNA derived from T cells, B-cell-depleted T cells, or PBMCs. The repertoires were made available in a free public database intended to serve as a resource for research on the immune response to SARS-CoV-2. The samples were drawn from the first 160 participants of the ongoing ImmuneRACE study and from 950 to 1,500 subjects provided by 6 global collaborators. Where available, HLA class I and class II types were taken from metadata supplied by the sample provider and were not determined by assay-based typing. Paper-wide results and their limitations: The quantity of clinical and demographic metadata differed by source and by participant and was supplied without curation.

TCRbeta CDR3 regions were amplified from genomic DNA using the immunoSEQ Assay, a bias-controlled multiplex PCR. Turning to the authors' computational methods: Within the assay, amplification of reference gene primers was used to estimate how many nucleated cells each sample contained. To quantify the absolute abundance of each unique TCRbeta CDR3 rearrangement, sequence reads were collapsed and filtered. Productive Simpson clonality was computed per sample as the square root of Simpson's diversity index over productive rearrangements. TCRdb's version of the immuneACCESS table is confined to in-frame rearrangements and falls short of the full clone set. An unresolved V gene accounts for under half of the shortfall where checked; the remainder is of unknown origin. That table is the source of V, J and clone size, and D and trimming were worked out from the DNA. This sample is represented by about 240,000 clones; 86% of them were singletons. The top ten clones comprise 12% of the sample.

In the case of this clone: What this receptor recognizes is not known. Within one base of it there is no much larger clone, and no base qualities were kept.

Collaborating institutions collected whole blood in K2EDTA tubes following their own protocols. For TCRbeta analysis, collaborators shipped samples as frozen whole blood, isolated PBMCs, or DNA extracted from either of those sample types. CDR3 length: 15 amino acids, cysteine to phenylalanine. The only DNA kept is the CDR3, 45 bases in frame from the first base. The trim is 2 bases for V and 2 bases for J, with a gap of 10 bases between the germline ends. Looking up the germline V gene yields CDR1 MNHNS and CDR2 SASEGT. Recombination connected TRBV6-1 to TRBJ2-1, with a weak D call of TRBD1 (6 bases match). The TCR sequence derives from an elderly man with acute or convalescent COVID-19. The material sequenced was peripheral blood. Here is the DNA: TGTGCCAGCAGTGAACTACAGGGAACCTACAATGAGCAGTTCTTC. Protein translation: CASSELQGTYNEQFF.